The source of this T cell receptor (beta chain) is a study of cytomegalovirus exposure and HLA in healthy donors. Overall study results and limits: The authors later found TCR association rates varying by HLA locus, with DRB1 most and HLA-C fewest. Most likely, a cluster of highly shared sequence variants arose as a sequencing artifact.

With respect to this clone: What it recognizes is unknown.

The PCR contained 60 Vbeta and 13 Jbeta primers. Sequencing was performed with immunoSEQ multiplex PCR; in TCRdb, only in-frame clones are kept and a portion is missing. This sample yields over 200,000 clones, of which over 65% are seen a single time; over 1% belongs to the top ten. The clonotype was recovered from a human donor in good health. Material: PBMCs.

For the CDR3, the DNA is TGCGCCAGCAGCACGGGACAGAGCAATCAGCCCCAGCATTTT. Protein product: CASSTGQSNQPQHF. V usage is TRBV5-1 and J usage is TRBJ1-5, with 7 bases matching TRBD1. Germline CDR1 reads SGHRS; CDR2 reads YFSETQ. This CDR3 contains 14 residues. V gave up 4 bases and J gave up 1 base; unmatched junction bases: 2.